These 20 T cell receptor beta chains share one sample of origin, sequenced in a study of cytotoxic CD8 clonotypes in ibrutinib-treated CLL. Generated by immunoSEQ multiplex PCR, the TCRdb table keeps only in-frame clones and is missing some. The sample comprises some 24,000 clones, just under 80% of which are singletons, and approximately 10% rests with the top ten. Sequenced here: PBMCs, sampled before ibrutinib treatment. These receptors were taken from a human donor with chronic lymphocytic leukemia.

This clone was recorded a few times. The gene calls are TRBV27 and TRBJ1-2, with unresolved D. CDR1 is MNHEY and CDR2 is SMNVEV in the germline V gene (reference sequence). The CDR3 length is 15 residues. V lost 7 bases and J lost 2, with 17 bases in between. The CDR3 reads CASKSLLQPNYGYTF. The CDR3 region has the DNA TGTGCCAGCAAGTCGTTATTACAACCCAACTATGGCTACACCTTC.

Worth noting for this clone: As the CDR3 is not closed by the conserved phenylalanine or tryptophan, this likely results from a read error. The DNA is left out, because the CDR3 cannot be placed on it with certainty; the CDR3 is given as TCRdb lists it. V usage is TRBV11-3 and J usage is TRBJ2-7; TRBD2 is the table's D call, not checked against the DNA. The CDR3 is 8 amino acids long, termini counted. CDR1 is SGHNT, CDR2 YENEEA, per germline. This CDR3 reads CASSSPSR.

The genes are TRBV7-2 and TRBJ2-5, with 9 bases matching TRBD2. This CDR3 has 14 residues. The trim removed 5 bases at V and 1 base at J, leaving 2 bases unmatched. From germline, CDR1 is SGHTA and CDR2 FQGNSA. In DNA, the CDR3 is TGTGCCAGCAGCCAGGGACTAGCCCAAGAGACCCAGTACTTC. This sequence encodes CASSQGLAQETQYF. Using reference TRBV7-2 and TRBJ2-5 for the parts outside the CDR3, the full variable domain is GAGVSQSPSNKVTEKGKDVELRCDPISGHTALYWYRQSLGQGLEFLIYFQGNSAPDKSGLPSDRFSAERTGGSVSTLTIQRTQQEDSAVYLCASSQGLAQETQYFGPGTRLLVL.

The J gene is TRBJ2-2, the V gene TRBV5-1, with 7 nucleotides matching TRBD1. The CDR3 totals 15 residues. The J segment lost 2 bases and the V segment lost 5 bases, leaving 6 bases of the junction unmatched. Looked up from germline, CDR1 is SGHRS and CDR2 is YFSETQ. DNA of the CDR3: TGCGCCAGCAGTCCCCGACAGGGAAACACCGGGGAGCTGTTTTTT. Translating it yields CASSPRQGNTGELFF.

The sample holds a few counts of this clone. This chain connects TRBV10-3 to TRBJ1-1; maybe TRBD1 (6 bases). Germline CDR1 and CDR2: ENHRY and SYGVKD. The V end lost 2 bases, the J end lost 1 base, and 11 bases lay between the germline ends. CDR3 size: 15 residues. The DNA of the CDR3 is TGTGCCATCAGTGAGCGAGGGACAAGGAACACTGAAGCTTTCTTT. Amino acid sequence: CAISERGTRNTEAFF.

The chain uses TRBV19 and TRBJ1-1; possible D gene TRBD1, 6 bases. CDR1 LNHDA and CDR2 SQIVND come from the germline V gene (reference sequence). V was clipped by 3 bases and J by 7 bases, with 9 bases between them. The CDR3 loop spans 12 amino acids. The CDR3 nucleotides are TGTGCCAGTAGTATTCGAGGGGGTGAAGCTTTCTTT. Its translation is CASSIRGGEAFF.

CDR3 protein: CASSYDRGTDTQYF. As DNA, the CDR3 is TGTGCCAGCAGCTATGACAGGGGGACAGATACGCAGTATTTT. The chain has TRBV7-2 and TRBJ2-3, with 9 bases identical to TRBD1. CDR3 length equals 14 residues. The ends lost 4 bases at V and 3 bases at J; junction bases unmatched: 2. Germline-derived CDR1 and CDR2 are SGHTA and FQGNSA.

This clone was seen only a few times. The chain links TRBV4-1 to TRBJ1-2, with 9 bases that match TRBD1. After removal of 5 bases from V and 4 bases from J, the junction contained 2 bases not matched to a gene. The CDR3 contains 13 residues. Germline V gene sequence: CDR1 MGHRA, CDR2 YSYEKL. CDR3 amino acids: CASSTGGSYGYTF. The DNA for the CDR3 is TGCGCCAGCAGCACAGGGGGCAGCTATGGCTACACCTTC.

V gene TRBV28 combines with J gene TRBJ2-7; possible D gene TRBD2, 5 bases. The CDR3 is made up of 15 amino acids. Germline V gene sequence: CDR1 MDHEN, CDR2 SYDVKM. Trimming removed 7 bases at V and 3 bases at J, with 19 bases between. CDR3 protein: CASTGPRLQSYEQYF. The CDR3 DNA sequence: TGTGCCAGCACTGGACCGAGACTACAGAGCTACGAGCAGTACTTC.

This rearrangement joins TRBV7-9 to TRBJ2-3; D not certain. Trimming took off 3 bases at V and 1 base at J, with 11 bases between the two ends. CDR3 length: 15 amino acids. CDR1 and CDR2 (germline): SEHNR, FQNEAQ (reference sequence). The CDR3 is CASSFIQYGTDTQYF. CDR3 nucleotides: TGTGCCAGCAGCTTCATTCAGTATGGCACAGATACGCAGTATTTT.

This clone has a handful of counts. The DNA of the CDR3 is TGTGCCAGCAGGACTAGCGGGAGTCACTACGAGCAGTTCTTC. Residues: CASRTSGSHYEQFF. V gene TRBV2 combines with J gene TRBJ2-1; 12 positions match TRBD2. The germline V gene has CDR1 SNHLY and CDR2 FYNNEI. The trim removed 6 bases at V and 10 bases at J, leaving 7 bases unmatched. This CDR3 region has 14 residues.

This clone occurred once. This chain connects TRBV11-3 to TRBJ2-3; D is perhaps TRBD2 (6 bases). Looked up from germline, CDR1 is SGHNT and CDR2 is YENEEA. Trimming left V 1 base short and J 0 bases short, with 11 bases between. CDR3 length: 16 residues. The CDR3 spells CASSLGGTLSTDTQYF. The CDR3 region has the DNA TGTGCCAGCAGCTTAGGTGGGACTCTAAGCACAGATACGCAGTATTTT.

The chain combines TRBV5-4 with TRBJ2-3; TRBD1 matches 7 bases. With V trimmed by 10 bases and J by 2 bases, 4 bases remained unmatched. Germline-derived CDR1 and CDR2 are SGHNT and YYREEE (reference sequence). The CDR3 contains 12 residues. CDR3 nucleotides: TGTGCCGACAGGGCCTACACAGATACGCAGTATTTT. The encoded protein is CADRAYTDTQYF. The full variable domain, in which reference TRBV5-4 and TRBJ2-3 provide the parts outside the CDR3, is ETGVTQSPTHLIKTRGQQVTLRCSSQSGHNTVSWYQQALGQGPQFIFQYYREEENGRGNFPPRFSGLQFPNYSSELNVNALELDDSALYLCADRAYTDTQYFGPGTRLTVL.

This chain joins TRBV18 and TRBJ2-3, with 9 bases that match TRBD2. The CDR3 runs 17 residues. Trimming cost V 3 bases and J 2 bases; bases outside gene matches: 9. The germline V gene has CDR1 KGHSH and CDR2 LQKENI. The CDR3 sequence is CASSPVKAGGPTDTQYF. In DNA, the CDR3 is TGTGCCAGCTCACCCGTTAAAGCGGGAGGTCCCACAGATACGCAGTATTTT.

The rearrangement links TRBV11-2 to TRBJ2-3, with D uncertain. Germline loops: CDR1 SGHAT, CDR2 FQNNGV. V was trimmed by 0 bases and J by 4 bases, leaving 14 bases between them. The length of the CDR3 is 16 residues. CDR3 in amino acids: CASSLDWSARADTQYF. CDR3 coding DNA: TGTGCCAGCAGCTTAGATTGGTCTGCACGCGCAGATACGCAGTATTTT.

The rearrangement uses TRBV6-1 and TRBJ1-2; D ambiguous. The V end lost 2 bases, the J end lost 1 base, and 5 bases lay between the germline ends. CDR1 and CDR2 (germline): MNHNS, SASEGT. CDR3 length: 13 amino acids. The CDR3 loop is CASSESSNYGYTF. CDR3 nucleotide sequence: TGTGCCAGCAGTGAATCAAGTAACTATGGCTACACCTTC.

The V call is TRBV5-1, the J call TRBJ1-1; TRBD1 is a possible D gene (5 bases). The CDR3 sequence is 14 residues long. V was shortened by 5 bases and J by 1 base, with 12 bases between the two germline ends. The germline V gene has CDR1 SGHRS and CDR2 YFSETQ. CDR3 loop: CASRRDQGNTEAFF. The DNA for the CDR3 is TGCGCCAGCAGACGGGACCAGGGGAACACTGAAGCTTTCTTT.

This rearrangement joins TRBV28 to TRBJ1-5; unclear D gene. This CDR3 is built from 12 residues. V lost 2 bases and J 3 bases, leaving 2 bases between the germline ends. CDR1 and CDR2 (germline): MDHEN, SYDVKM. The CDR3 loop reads CASSLLNQPQHF. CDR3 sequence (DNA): TGTGCCAGCAGTTTACTCAATCAGCCCCAGCATTTT.

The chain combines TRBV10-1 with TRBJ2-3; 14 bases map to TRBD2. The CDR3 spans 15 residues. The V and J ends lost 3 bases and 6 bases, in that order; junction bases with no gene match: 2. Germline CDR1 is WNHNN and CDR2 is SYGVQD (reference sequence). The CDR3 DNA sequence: TGCGCCAGCAGTGACGGGACTAGCGGGAGTGATACGCAGTATTTT. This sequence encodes CASSDGTSGSDTQYF.

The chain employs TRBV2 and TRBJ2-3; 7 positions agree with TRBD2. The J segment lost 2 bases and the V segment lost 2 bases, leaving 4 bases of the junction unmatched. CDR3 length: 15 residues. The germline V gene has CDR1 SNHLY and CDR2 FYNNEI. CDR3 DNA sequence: TGTGCCAGCAGTGAATCTAGCGGCTTCACAGATACGCAGTATTTT. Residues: CASSESSGFTDTQYF. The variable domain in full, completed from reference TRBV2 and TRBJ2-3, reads EPEVTQTPSHQVTQMGQEVILRCVPISNHLYFYWYRQILGQKVEFLVSFYNNEISEKSEIFDDQFSVERPDGSNFTLKIRSTKLEDSAMYFCASSESSGFTDTQYFGPGTRLTVL.